One sample yielded the 30 T cell receptor beta chains listed below, sequenced in a study of OX40 agonist ivuxolimab in advanced cancers. Libraries were built with the immunoSEQ multiplex PCR assay. TCRdb re-hosts the immuneACCESS table, in-frame sequences only. Its copies lack some clones; in the studies checked, an unresolved V gene accounts for under half of them, and the cause for the rest is not known. For this sample the table gives around 64,000 clones, of which 85% to 90% were detected only once. The biggest ten clones account for 0.3% to 0.45% of the sample. The material sequenced was CD4+ or CD8+ T cells sorted from blood, taken in a trial of the OX40 agonist ivuxolimab. These receptors were taken from an adult with an advanced solid tumor such as melanoma, head and neck, liver or kidney cancer.

The V call is TRBV5-4, the J call TRBJ1-4, with D maybe TRBD1 (6 bases). Trimming stripped 4 bases from V and 7 bases from J, with 11 bases between. Germline CDR1 is SGHNT and CDR2 is YYREEE (reference sequence). The CDR3 is 13 amino acids. CDR3 nucleotide sequence: TGTGCCAGCAGCCAACAGGGAGGTGAAAAACTGTTTTTT. Protein sequence: CASSQQGGEKLFF.

In this sample, this clone turned up a few times. The chain couples TRBV11-2 to TRBJ2-1; no reliable D call. The CDR3 has 12 residues. Trimming left V 0 bases short and J 12 bases short, with 9 bases between. From germline, CDR1 is SGHAT and CDR2 FQNNGV. Written as DNA, the CDR3 is TGTGCCAGCAGCTTAGATCGGGCGCGGCAGTTCTTC. This gives the protein CASSLDRARQFF.

The chain has TRBV5-6 and TRBJ1-2; TRBD1 might be the D (6 bases). The V gene's germline CDR1 is SGHDT and CDR2 YYEEEE. The CDR3 spans 13 residues. V shed 5 bases and J shed 8 bases, with 16 bases lying between them. The CDR3 reads CASRKDRLEGYTF. DNA of the CDR3: TGTGCCAGCAGGAAAGACAGGCTTGAAGGCTACACCTTC. The complete variable domain, with remaining parts taken from reference TRBV5-6 and TRBJ1-2, reads DAGVTQSPTHLIKTRGQQVTLRCSPKSGHDTVSWYQQALGQGPQFIFQYYEEEERQRGNFPDRFSGHQFPNYSSELNVNALLLGDSALYLCASRKDRLEGYTFGSGTRLTVV.

The rearrangement uses TRBV29-1 and TRBJ2-5, with TRBD2 as a possible D gene (6 bases). CDR1 is SQVTM, CDR2 ANQGSEA, per germline. Trimming took 6 bases from V and 2 from J, leaving 19 bases between them. This CDR3 spans 15 amino acids. The CDR3, as DNA: TGCAGCGTCGCCCGCGGGGCACAAAGACAAGAGACCCAGTACTTC. Protein product: CSVARGAQRQETQYF.

This rearrangement joins TRBV10-3 to TRBJ1-1; TRBD1 might be the D (5 bases). Trimming took 3 bases from V and 5 from J, leaving 7 bases between them. The CDR3 contains 12 residues. Germline V gene sequence: CDR1 ENHRY, CDR2 SYGVKD. The CDR3 region is CAISDSGTEAFF. In DNA, the CDR3 is TGTGCCATCAGTGATTCAGGGACTGAAGCTTTCTTT.

This rearrangement joins TRBV19 to TRBJ1-5; the match to TRBD1 covers 7 bases. Germline lookup yields CDR1 LNHDA and CDR2 SQIVND (reference sequence). This CDR3 is 19 amino acids long. The V gene end was trimmed by 0 bases and the J gene end by 7 bases; junction bases not matched to a gene: 18. The CDR3 spells CASSIDLPRQGVGEQPQHF. The CDR3, as DNA: TGTGCCAGTAGTATAGATCTCCCAAGACAGGGAGTAGGGGAACAGCCCCAGCATTTT.

This clone was seen just once. This chain uses TRBV5-1 with TRBJ1-6, with D possibly TRBD1 on 5 matching bases. Germline CDR1 and CDR2: SGHRS and YFSETQ. Trimming took 4 bases from V and 9 from J, leaving 17 bases between them. The CDR3 loop spans 15 amino acids. Written as DNA, the CDR3 is TGCGCCAGCAGCCCAGGGCCGAGAAATGGTTCACCCCTCCACTTT. Protein product: CASSPGPRNGSPLHF.

The chain uses TRBV28 and TRBJ2-2, with 12 positions matching TRBD2. After removal of 1 base from V and 8 bases from J, the junction contained 8 bases not matched to a gene. The CDR3 spans 17 residues. Germline loops: CDR1 MDHEN, CDR2 SYDVKM. The CDR3 DNA reads as TGTGCCAGCAGTTTATATAGGCCCGGACTAGCGGGAGGGGAGCTGTTTTTT. It specifies CASSLYRPGLAGGELFF.

This chain connects TRBV18 to TRBJ2-3, with 15 positions matching TRBD2. The CDR3 runs to 17 residues. The germline gives CDR1 KGHSH, CDR2 LQKENI. With 3 bases clipped from V and 3 bases from J, the junction kept 4 bases outside the gene matches. Here the CDR3 DNA reads TGTGCCAGCTCACCCGGGACTAGCGGGAGGTCAACAGATACGCAGTATTTT. It yields the protein CASSPGTSGRSTDTQYF.

The V call is TRBV10-2, the J call TRBJ1-5; 7 bases match TRBD1. The CDR3 is 16 amino acids. The germline V gene has CDR1 WSHSY and CDR2 SAAADI. V lost 4 bases, J lost 0 bases, and 6 bases stayed unmatched. In nucleotides, the CDR3 is TGCGCCAGCAGTGCCCTGACAGGGATTAGCAATCAGCCCCAGCATTTT. It yields the protein CASSALTGISNQPQHF.

V is TRBV6-5 and J is TRBJ2-1; D might be TRBD2 (7 bases). The CDR3 covers 15 residues. With 0 bases removed from V and 9 bases from J, the gap between germline ends came to 15 bases. Looked up from germline, CDR1 is MNHEY and CDR2 is SVGAGI. The CDR3 here is CASSYSMLGGVEQFF. The DNA of the CDR3 is TGTGCCAGCAGTTACTCGATGCTAGGGGGGGTTGAGCAGTTCTTC.

This clone was detected only a few times. The rearrangement links TRBV19 to TRBJ2-4; 8 nucleotides line up with TRBD1. With V trimmed by 5 bases and J by 7 bases, 4 bases remained unmatched. The V gene's germline CDR1 is LNHDA and CDR2 SQIVND (reference sequence). CDR3 length equals 13 residues. The CDR3 DNA reads as TGTGCCAGTAGTTTGGACAGGGTGAACATTCAGTACTTC. Protein: CASSLDRVNIQYF.

The V and J genes are TRBV25-1 and TRBJ1-3, with 9 bases fitting TRBD1. Germline V lookup: CDR1 MGHDK, CDR2 SYGVNS. V trimming: 7 bases; J trimming: 7 bases; junction bases outside the gene matches: 8. CDR3 size: 14 residues. The CDR3 is CASTQTGGVNTIYF. The CDR3 region has the DNA TGTGCCAGCACCCAGACAGGGGGAGTCAACACCATATATTTT.

The rearrangement joins TRBV6-1 to TRBJ1-2; 11 nucleotides match TRBD1. V was pared by 6 bases and J by 7 bases, with 7 bases of the junction left unmatched. The length of the CDR3 is 14 residues. Looked up from germline, CDR1 is MNHNS and CDR2 is SASEGT. The chain's CDR3 is CASRDGQGALGYTF. The DNA for the CDR3 is TGTGCCAGCAGAGACGGACAGGGGGCGCTTGGCTACACCTTC.

V and J are TRBV9 and TRBJ1-4; 7 bases agree with TRBD1. The CDR3 runs to 17 residues. Trimming cost V 0 bases and J 7 bases; bases outside gene matches: 12. CDR1 is SGDLS, CDR2 YYNGEE, per germline. The CDR3 nucleotides read TGTGCCAGCAGCGTAGCGCCCCAACAGGGGAGAGGTGAAAAACTGTTTTTT. This sequence encodes CASSVAPQQGRGEKLFF.

The sample holds one count of this clone. This sequence joins TRBV5-1 and TRBJ1-2; the D gene is possibly TRBD1 (5 bases). This CDR3 comprises 13 residues. The germline V and J ends were trimmed by 2 bases and 3 bases, with 8 bases remaining between them. Germline V gives CDR1 SGHRS, CDR2 YFSETQ. CDR3 coding DNA: TGCGCCAGCAGCTTATCGGGGGACTATGGCTACACCTTC. It yields the protein CASSLSGDYGYTF.

This chain uses TRBV18 with TRBJ2-1; 12 nucleotides agree with TRBD1. The CDR3 extends over 14 amino acids. V gave up 3 bases and J gave up 9 bases; unmatched junction bases: 3. The V gene's germline CDR1 is KGHSH and CDR2 LQKENI. The CDR3 loop reads CASSPGQGAGEQFF. The CDR3 DNA reads TGTGCCAGCTCACCGGGACAGGGGGCAGGTGAGCAGTTCTTC.

In its sample, this clone was seen once. This chain joins TRBV6-1 and TRBJ2-1; the match to TRBD2 covers 10 bases. Per germline, CDR1 MNHNS and CDR2 SASEGT. This CDR3 region has 15 residues. V trimming: 6 bases; J trimming: 4 bases; junction bases outside the gene matches: 6. CDR3 in amino acids: CASRTGTSAYNEQFF. For the CDR3, the DNA is TGTGCCAGCAGAACCGGGACTAGCGCTTACAATGAGCAGTTCTTC.

The chain is built from TRBV19 and TRBJ2-5, with D perhaps TRBD1 (6 bases). Germline assignment: CDR1 LNHDA and CDR2 SQIVND (reference sequence). Trimming cost V 3 bases and J 5 bases, with 13 bases left between them. The CDR3 length is 14 residues. CDR3 sequence: CASSIGGSKETQYF. As DNA, the CDR3 is TGTGCCAGTAGTATTGGGGGCAGCAAGGAGACCCAGTACTTC.

The rearrangement uses TRBV5-4 and TRBJ2-6, with 8 bases identical to TRBD1. This CDR3 is built from 18 residues. V trimming: 4 bases; J trimming: 0 bases; junction bases outside the gene matches: 9. Germline V CDR1 and CDR2: SGHNT, YYREEE (reference sequence). The CDR3 sequence is CASSLGGQGPSGANVLTF. CDR3 nucleotide sequence: TGTGCCAGCAGCCTCGGTGGACAGGGCCCCTCTGGGGCCAACGTCCTGACTTTC.

The chain joins TRBV27 to TRBJ2-1; 9 bases align to TRBD2. With 1 base clipped from V and 1 base from J, the junction kept 5 bases outside the gene matches. Looked up from germline, CDR1 is MNHEY and CDR2 is SMNVEV (reference sequence). The CDR3 sequence is 17 residues long. The CDR3 spells CASSLFYTSGSYNEQFF. The DNA for the CDR3 is TGTGCCAGCAGTTTATTCTATACTAGCGGGTCCTACAATGAGCAGTTCTTC.

Only a few counts were recorded for this clone. This sequence joins TRBV10-2 and TRBJ2-5; 9 bases agree with TRBD1. CDR3 size: 15 residues. The J segment lost 5 bases and the V segment lost 8 bases, leaving 12 bases of the junction unmatched. Per germline, CDR1 WSHSY and CDR2 SAAADI. The CDR3 loop reads CASDNRDRVGETQYF. The CDR3 nucleotides are TGCGCCAGCGATAACCGGGACAGGGTGGGGGAGACCCAGTACTTC.

This clone was found once. The chain joins TRBV18 to TRBJ2-7; D unclear. The germline V and J ends were trimmed by 1 base and 6 bases, with 13 bases remaining between them. The CDR3 extends over 14 amino acids. From germline, CDR1 is KGHSH and CDR2 LQKENI. The CDR3 sequence is CASSPRFGGGEQYF. CDR3 sequence (DNA): TGTGCCAGCTCACCACGGTTTGGCGGTGGCGAGCAGTACTTC. The whole variable domain, remainder taken from reference TRBV18 and TRBJ2-7, is NAGVMQNPRHLVRRRGQEARLRCSPMKGHSHVYWYRQLPEEGLKFMVYLQKENIIDESGMPKERFSAEFPKEGPSILRIQQVVRGDSAAYFCASSPRFGGGEQYFGPGTRLTVT.

The CDR3 region is CATSSARGYEQYF. The CDR3 DNA follows: TGTGCCACCAGCAGCGCAAGGGGCTACGAGCAGTACTTC. The chain employs TRBV15 and TRBJ2-7; perhaps TRBD1 as D (5 bases). The CDR3 spans 13 residues. V was clipped by 3 bases and J by 3 bases, with 9 bases between them. Germline CDR1 reads LNHNV; CDR2 reads YYDKDF (reference sequence).

The rearrangement uses TRBV29-1 and TRBJ2-5; D is unclear. Germline lookup yields CDR1 SQVTM and CDR2 ANQGSEA. The CDR3 runs 10 residues. V was clipped by 7 bases and J by 1 base, with 4 bases between them. Written as DNA, the CDR3 is TGCAGCGGTCTCCAAGAGACCCAGTACTTC. Protein: CSGLQETQYF.

The DNA of the CDR3 is TGTGCCAGCAGCTTAGACTGGAACTATGGCTACACCTTC. It yields the protein CASSLDWNYGYTF. This rearrangement joins TRBV7-2 to TRBJ1-2; D gene ambiguous. The CDR3 has 13 residues. The germline V gene encodes CDR1 SGHTA and CDR2 FQGNSA. Trimming stripped 1 base from V and 2 bases from J, with 5 bases between.

The chain links TRBV6-5 to TRBJ1-2, with 11 bases aligning to TRBD1. Trimming at V came to 4 bases and at J to 8 bases, leaving 9 bases not matched to a gene. The CDR3 is 15 amino acids. The germline V gene has CDR1 MNHEY and CDR2 SVGAGI. CDR3 DNA: TGTGCCAGCAGTTCCCCCGGACAGGGGGCGCGGGGCTACACCTTC. It codes for CASSSPGQGARGYTF.

The chain combines TRBV30 with TRBJ2-3; TRBD2 matches 10 bases. Germline values: CDR1 GTSNPN, CDR2 SVGIG (reference sequence). The length of the CDR3 is 14 residues. The V segment lost 3 bases and the J segment 3 bases; nucleotides outside the gene matches: 3. The DNA for the CDR3 is TGTGCCTGGAGAAGCGGGAGGGAGACAGATACGCAGTATTTT. Its protein product is CAWRSGRETDTQYF.

The CDR3, as DNA: TGTGCCAGCACGGAAGGACAGGGGACGCGACCAACTGAAGCTTTCTTT. Translation gives CASTEGQGTRPTEAFF. This chain links TRBV7-9 with TRBJ1-1; TRBD1 matches 9 bases. The length of the CDR3 is 16 residues. V lost 7 bases to trimming and J lost 5 bases; unmatched junction nucleotides: 14. Germline-derived CDR1 and CDR2 are SEHNR and FQNEAQ (reference sequence).

The chain uses TRBV5-1 and TRBJ2-7; TRBD1 aligns across 7 bases. V trimming: 2 bases; J trimming: 0 bases; junction bases outside the gene matches: 2. The germline gives CDR1 SGHRS, CDR2 YFSETQ. CDR3 length: 14 residues. CDR3 DNA sequence: TGCGCCAGCAGCTTAGACAGGGCCTCCTACGAGCAGTACTTC. Translation: CASSLDRASYEQYF.